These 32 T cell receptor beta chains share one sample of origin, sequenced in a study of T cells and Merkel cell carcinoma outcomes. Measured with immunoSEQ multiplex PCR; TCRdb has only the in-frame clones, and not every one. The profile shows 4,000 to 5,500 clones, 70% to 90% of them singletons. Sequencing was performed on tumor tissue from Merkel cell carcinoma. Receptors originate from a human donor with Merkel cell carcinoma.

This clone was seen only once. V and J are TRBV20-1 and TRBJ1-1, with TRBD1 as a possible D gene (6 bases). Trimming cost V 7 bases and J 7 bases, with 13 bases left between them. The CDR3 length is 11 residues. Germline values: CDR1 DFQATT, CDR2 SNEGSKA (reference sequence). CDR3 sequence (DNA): TGCAGTGGCCAACAGGGTGTTGAAGCTTTCTTT. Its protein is CSGQQGVEAFF.

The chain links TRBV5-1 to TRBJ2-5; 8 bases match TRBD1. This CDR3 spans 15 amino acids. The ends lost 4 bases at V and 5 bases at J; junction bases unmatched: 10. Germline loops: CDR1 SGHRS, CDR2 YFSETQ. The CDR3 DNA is TGCGCCAGCAGCCTCGGACAGGGTAGAAGGGAGACCCAGTACTTC. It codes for CASSLGQGRRETQYF.

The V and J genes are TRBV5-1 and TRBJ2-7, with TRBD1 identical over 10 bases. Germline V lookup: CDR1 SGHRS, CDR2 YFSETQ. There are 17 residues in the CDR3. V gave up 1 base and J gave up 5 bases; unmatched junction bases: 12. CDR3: CASSLPGGTGDMNEQYF. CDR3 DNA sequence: TGCGCCAGCAGCTTGCCGGGAGGGACAGGGGATATGAACGAGCAGTACTTC.

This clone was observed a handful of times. CDR3 nucleotides: TGTGCCAGCTCACCACCAAGCGTCAGCGATACGCAGTATTTT. This translates into CASSPPSVSDTQYF. The rearrangement joins TRBV18 to TRBJ2-3; D gene uncertain. In germline, CDR1 is KGHSH, CDR2 LQKENI. Deletions cut 0 bases from V and 6 bases from J, with 10 bases between. The CDR3 sequence is 14 residues long. Combining the CDR3 with reference TRBV18 and TRBJ2-3 gives the whole variable domain NAGVMQNPRHLVRRRGQEARLRCSPMKGHSHVYWYRQLPEEGLKFMVYLQKENIIDESGMPKERFSAEFPKEGPSILRIQQVVRGDSAAYFCASSPPSVSDTQYFGPGTRLTVL.

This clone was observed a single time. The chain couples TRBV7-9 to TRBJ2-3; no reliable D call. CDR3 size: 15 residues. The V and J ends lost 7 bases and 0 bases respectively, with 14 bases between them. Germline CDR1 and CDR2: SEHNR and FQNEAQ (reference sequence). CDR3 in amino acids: CASTPLGRSTDTQYF. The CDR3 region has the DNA TGTGCCAGCACCCCCTTAGGCAGGAGCACAGATACGCAGTATTTT.

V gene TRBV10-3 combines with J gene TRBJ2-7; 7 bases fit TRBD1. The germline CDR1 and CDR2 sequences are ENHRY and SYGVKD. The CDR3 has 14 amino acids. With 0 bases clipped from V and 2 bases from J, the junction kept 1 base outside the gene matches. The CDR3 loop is CAISESGQTYEQYF. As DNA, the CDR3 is TGTGCCATCAGTGAGTCGGGACAGACCTACGAGCAGTACTTC.

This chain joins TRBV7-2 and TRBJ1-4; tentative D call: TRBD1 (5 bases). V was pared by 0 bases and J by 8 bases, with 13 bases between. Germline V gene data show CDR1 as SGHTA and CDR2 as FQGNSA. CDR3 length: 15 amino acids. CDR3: CASSLAGTYGEKLFF. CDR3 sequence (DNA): TGTGCCAGCAGCTTAGCCGGGACGTATGGGGAAAAACTGTTTTTT.

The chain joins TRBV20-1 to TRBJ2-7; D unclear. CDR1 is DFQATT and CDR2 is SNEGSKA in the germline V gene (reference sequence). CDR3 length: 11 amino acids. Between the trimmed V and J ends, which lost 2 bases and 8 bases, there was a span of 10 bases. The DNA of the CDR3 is TGCAGTGCTAGATCCCCCTGGAAGCAGTACTTC. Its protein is CSARSPWKQYF.

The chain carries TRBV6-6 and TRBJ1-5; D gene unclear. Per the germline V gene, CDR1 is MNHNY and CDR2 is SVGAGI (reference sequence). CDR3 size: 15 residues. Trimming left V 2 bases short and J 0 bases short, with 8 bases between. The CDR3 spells CASSYAQYSNQPQHF. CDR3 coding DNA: TGTGCCAGCAGTTACGCCCAATATAGCAATCAGCCCCAGCATTTT.

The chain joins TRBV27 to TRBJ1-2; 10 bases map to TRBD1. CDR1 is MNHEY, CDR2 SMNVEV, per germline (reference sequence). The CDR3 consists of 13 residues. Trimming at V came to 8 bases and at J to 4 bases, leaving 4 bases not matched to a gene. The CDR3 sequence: CASGDRGSYGYTF. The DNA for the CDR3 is TGTGCCAGCGGGGACAGGGGAAGCTATGGCTACACCTTC.

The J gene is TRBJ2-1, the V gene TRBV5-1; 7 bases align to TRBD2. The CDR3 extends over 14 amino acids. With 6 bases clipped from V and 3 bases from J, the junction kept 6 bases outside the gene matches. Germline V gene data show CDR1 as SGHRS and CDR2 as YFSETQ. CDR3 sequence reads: CASNPSGVYNEQFF. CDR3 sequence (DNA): TGCGCCAGCAACCCTAGCGGAGTCTACAATGAGCAGTTCTTC.

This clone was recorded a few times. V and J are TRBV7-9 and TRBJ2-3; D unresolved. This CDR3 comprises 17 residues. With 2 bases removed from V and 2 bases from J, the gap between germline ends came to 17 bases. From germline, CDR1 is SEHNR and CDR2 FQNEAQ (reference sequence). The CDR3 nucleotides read TGTGCCAGCAGCTTAAATGTAAACATCCCCACCACAGATACGCAGTATTTT. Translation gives CASSLNVNIPTTDTQYF.

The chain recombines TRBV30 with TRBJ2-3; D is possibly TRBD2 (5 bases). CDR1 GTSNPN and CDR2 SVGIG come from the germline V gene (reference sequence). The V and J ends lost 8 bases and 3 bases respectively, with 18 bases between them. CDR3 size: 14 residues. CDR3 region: CARGLGSKTDTQYF. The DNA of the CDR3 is TGTGCCCGGGGTCTAGGGTCGAAAACAGATACGCAGTATTTT.

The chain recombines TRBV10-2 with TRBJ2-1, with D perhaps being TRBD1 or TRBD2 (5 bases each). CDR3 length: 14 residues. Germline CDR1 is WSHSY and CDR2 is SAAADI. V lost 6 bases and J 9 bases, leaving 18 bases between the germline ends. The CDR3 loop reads CASRTGRGTREQFF. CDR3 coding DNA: TGCGCCAGCAGGACGGGACGGGGCACACGTGAGCAGTTCTTC.

For the CDR3, the DNA is TGTGCCAGCAGTGTAAGGACAGGACCCGCCAATGAGCAGTTCTTC. Amino acids: CASSVRTGPANEQFF. The chain couples TRBV2 to TRBJ2-1; TRBD1 matches at 7 bases. The CDR3 sequence is 15 residues long. Trimming cost V 4 bases and J 6 bases; bases outside gene matches: 9. Germline CDR1 reads SNHLY; CDR2 reads FYNNEI.

The CDR3 DNA is TGTGCCAGTATGGGGGGCAGGGGCCAGAGCGATACGCAGTATTTT. Translating it yields CASMGGRGQSDTQYF. The rearrangement links TRBV19 to TRBJ2-3; either TRBD1 or TRBD2 may supply D (6 bases each). V lost 7 bases, J lost 6 bases, and 20 bases lay in between. There are 15 residues in the CDR3. Germline V gene data show CDR1 as LNHDA and CDR2 as SQIVND (reference sequence).

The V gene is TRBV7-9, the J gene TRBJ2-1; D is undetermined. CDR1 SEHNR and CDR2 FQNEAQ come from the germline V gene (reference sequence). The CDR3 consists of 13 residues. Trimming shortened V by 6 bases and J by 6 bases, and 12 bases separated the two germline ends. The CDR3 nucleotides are TGTGCCAGCAGGTCCGCCATAGGCAATGAGCAGTTCTTC. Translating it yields CASRSAIGNEQFF. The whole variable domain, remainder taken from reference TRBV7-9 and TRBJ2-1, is DTGVSQNPRHKITKRGQNVTFRCDPISEHNRLYWYRQTLGQGPEFLTYFQNEAQLEKSRLLSDRFSAERPKGSFSTLEIQRTEQGDSAMYLCASRSAIGNEQFFGPGTRLTVL.

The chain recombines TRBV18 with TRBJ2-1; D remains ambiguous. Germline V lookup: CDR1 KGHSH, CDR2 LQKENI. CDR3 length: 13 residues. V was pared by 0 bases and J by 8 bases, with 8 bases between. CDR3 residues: CASSPPQEYEQFF. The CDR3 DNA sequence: TGTGCCAGCTCACCACCGCAGGAGTATGAGCAGTTCTTC.

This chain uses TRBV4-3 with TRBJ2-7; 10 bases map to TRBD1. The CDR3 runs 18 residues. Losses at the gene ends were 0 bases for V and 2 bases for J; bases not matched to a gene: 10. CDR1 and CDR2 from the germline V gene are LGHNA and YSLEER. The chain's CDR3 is CASSQEIKRQGATYEQYF. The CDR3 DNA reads TGCGCCAGCAGCCAAGAAATTAAGAGACAGGGGGCTACCTACGAGCAGTACTTC.

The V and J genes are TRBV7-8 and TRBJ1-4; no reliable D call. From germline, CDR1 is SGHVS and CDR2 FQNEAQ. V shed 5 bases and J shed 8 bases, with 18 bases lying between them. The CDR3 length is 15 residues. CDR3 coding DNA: TGTGCCAGCAGCCCGCGTCCCAACGCGGGGGAAAAACTGTTTTTT. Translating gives CASSPRPNAGEKLFF.

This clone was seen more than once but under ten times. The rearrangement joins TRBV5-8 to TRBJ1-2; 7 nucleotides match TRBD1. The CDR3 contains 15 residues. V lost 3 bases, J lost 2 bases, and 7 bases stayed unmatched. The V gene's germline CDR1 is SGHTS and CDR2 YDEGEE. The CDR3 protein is CASSSRLQGNYGYTF. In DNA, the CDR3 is TGTGCCAGCAGCTCTCGATTACAGGGGAACTATGGCTACACCTTC.

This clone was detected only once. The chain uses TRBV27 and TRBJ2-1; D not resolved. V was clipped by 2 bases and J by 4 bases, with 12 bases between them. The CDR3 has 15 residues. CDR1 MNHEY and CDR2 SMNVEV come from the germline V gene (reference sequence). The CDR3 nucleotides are TGTGCCAGCAGTTTAGAGGTTTCTAGGTACAATGAGCAGTTCTTC. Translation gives CASSLEVSRYNEQFF.

The CDR3 here is CASSPPVPGSEKLFF. The DNA of the CDR3 is TGTGCCAGTAGTCCCCCGGTGCCAGGAAGTGAAAAACTGTTTTTT. The chain couples TRBV19 to TRBJ1-4; unclear D gene. Trimming shortened V by 5 bases and J by 7 bases, and 17 bases separated the two germline ends. Germline assignment: CDR1 LNHDA and CDR2 SQIVND (reference sequence). The CDR3 is 15 amino acids.

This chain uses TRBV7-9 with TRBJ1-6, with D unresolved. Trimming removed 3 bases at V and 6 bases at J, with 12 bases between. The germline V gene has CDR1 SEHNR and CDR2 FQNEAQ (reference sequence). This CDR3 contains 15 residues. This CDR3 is CASSFQLTPNSPLHF. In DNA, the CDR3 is TGTGCCAGCAGCTTCCAACTTACTCCTAATTCACCCCTCCACTTT.

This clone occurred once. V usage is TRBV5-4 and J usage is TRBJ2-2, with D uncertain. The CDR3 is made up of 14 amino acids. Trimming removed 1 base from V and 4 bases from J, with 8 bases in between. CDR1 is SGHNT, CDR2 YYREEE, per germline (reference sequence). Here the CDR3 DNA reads TGTGCCAGCAGCTTGCCCTCGGTCACCGGGGAGCTGTTTTTT. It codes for CASSLPSVTGELFF.

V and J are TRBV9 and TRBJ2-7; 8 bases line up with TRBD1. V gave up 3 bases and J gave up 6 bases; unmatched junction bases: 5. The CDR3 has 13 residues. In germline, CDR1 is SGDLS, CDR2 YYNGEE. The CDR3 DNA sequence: TGTGCCAGCAGCGGAGGACAGGGTCTCGAGCAGTACTTC. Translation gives CASSGGQGLEQYF.

The CDR3 region has the DNA TGTGCCAGCAGTTTAGGAGCGGCCCTAGGGCATTTT. Its translation: CASSLGAALGHF. The rearrangement uses TRBV28 and TRBJ1-5; D is unresolved. With 2 bases removed from V and 15 bases from J, the gap between germline ends came to 14 bases. The CDR3 runs 12 residues. Germline V gene lookup returns CDR1 MDHEN and CDR2 SYDVKM.

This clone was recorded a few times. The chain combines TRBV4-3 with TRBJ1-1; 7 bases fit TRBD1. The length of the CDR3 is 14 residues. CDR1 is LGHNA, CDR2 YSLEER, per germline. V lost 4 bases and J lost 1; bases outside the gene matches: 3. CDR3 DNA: TGCGCCAGCAGCCGGGGACAGCCGAACACTGAAGCTTTCTTT. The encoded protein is CASSRGQPNTEAFF.

The CDR3 spells CASSLAPRGGYTF. The CDR3 DNA reads as TGTGCCAGCAGCTTAGCCCCACGGGGTGGCTACACCTTC. The chain has TRBV11-2 and TRBJ1-2; D remains ambiguous. V gave up 1 base and J gave up 7 bases, with 10 bases separating them. The germline V gene has CDR1 SGHAT and CDR2 FQNNGV. The CDR3 covers 13 residues.

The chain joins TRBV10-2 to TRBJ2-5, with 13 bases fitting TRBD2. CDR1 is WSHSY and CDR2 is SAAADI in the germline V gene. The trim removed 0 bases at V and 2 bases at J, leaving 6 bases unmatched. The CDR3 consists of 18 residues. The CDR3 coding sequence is TGCGCCAGCAGTGAGTCGCCCGGGACTAGCGGGGTACAAGAGACCCAGTACTTC. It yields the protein CASSESPGTSGVQETQYF.

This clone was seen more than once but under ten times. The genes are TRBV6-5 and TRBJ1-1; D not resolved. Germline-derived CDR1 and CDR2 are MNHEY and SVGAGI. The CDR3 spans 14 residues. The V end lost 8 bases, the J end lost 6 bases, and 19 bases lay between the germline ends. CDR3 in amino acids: CASGEPTPDAEAFF. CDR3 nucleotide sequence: TGTGCCAGCGGCGAACCTACTCCTGACGCTGAAGCTTTCTTT.

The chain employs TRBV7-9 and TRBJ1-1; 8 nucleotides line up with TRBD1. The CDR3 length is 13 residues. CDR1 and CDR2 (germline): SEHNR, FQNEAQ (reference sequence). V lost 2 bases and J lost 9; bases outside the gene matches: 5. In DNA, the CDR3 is TGTGCCAGCAGCTTATCGGACAGGGCGCAAGCTTTCTTT. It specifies CASSLSDRAQAFF.